Presented here are 24 T cell receptor beta chains from one specimen sequenced in a study of T cell responses to AZD1222 COVID-19 vaccine. Clones were sequenced by immunoSEQ multiplex PCR, and TCRdb holds only the in-frame ones, with some missing. Of under 150,000 clones detected, 88% appear once; the ten largest clones hold about 17%. The sample here was peripheral blood, taken on day 0 of MenACWY control vaccination. The receptors shown here come from an adult in good health.

The chain employs TRBV3-1 (or the pseudogene TRBV3-2) and TRBJ1-6; TRBD1 agrees at 7 bases. Germline CDR1 is LGHDT and CDR2 is YNNKEL (reference sequence). This CDR3 region has 15 residues. J lost 4 bases, V lost 1 base, and 1 base had no gene match. This CDR3 reads CASSQGRGYNSPLHF. Here the CDR3 DNA reads TGTGCCAGCAGCCAAGGCAGGGGGTATAATTCACCCCTCCACTTT.

V and J are TRBV7-3 and TRBJ2-3, with 16 bases lining up with TRBD2. Germline V gene lookup returns CDR1 SGHTA and CDR2 FQGTGA. The CDR3 runs to 19 residues. V lost 5 bases and J lost 0; bases outside the gene matches: 8. CDR3 in amino acids: CASSEGLAGGILSTDTQYF. The CDR3 coding sequence is TGTGCCAGCAGCGAGGGACTAGCGGGAGGGATACTCAGCACAGATACGCAGTATTTT. Full variable domain (remainder filled in from reference TRBV7-3 and TRBJ2-3): GAGVSQTPSNKVTEKGKYVELRCDPISGHTALYWYRQSLGQGPEFLIYFQGTGAADDSGLPNDRFFAVRPEGSVSTLKIQRTERGDSAVYLCASSEGLAGGILSTDTQYFGPGTRLTVL.

In its sample, this clone was seen once. CDR3 nucleotides: TGTGCCAGCAGCGGGTCATATGGGGGAAACACCATATATTTT. It yields the protein CASSGSYGGNTIYF. V gene TRBV7-6 combines with J gene TRBJ1-3; D remains unclear. Germline CDR1 SGHVS, CDR2 FNYEAQ. Trimming removed 5 bases at V and 4 bases at J, with 12 bases between. The CDR3 is 14 residues long.

V is TRBV5-1 and J is TRBJ2-6; D remains ambiguous. Germline loops: CDR1 SGHRS, CDR2 YFSETQ. This CDR3 has 17 residues. Between the trimmed V and J ends, which lost 6 bases and 0 bases, there was a span of 16 bases. This CDR3 reads CASTPTLSSSGANVLTF. The DNA for the CDR3 is TGCGCCAGCACCCCCACCCTTTCGAGCTCTGGGGCCAACGTCCTGACTTTC. The full variable domain, completed using reference TRBV5-1 and TRBJ2-6, is KAGVTQTPRYLIKTRGQQVTLSCSPISGHRSVSWYQQTPGQGLQFLFEYFSETQRNKGNFPGRFSGRQFSNSRSEMNVSTLELGDSALYLCASTPTLSSSGANVLTFGAGSRLTVL.

The V gene is TRBV19, the J gene TRBJ1-2; 11 nucleotides match TRBD1. The CDR3 loop spans 16 amino acids. V dropped 11 bases and J dropped 4; count of bases not matched to a gene: 15. Per germline, CDR1 LNHDA and CDR2 SQIVND (reference sequence). CDR3 loop: CACKPGQGDRSYGYTF. Written as DNA, the CDR3 is TGTGCCTGCAAACCGGGACAGGGGGATAGGAGCTATGGCTACACCTTC.

The chain uses TRBV27 and TRBJ2-7; 12 positions match TRBD1. The J segment lost 8 bases and the V segment lost 3 bases, leaving 8 bases of the junction unmatched. This CDR3 is built from 15 residues. Germline V gene data show CDR1 as MNHEY and CDR2 as SMNVEV (reference sequence). In nucleotides, the CDR3 is TGTGCCAGCAGTTTGGCCGGGACAGGGGGCGGAAAGCAGTACTTC. Protein: CASSLAGTGGGKQYF.

The CDR3 bases are TGTGCCACACCTTTGGGGGACGGACCCTACGAGCAGTACTTC. Translated, it gives CATPLGDGPYEQYF. This chain links TRBV24-1 with TRBJ2-7; the D call may be TRBD1 or TRBD2 (5 bases each). The CDR3 contains 14 residues. Germline lookup yields CDR1 KGHDR and CDR2 SFDVKD. Trimming took off 10 bases at V and 2 bases at J, with 17 bases between the two ends.

The chain uses TRBV7-9 and TRBJ2-7, with D unresolved. The V end lost 4 bases, the J end lost 0 bases, and 7 bases lay between the germline ends. The CDR3 covers 13 residues. CDR1 is SEHNR, CDR2 FQNEAQ, per germline (reference sequence). CDR3 residues: CASSWQSSYEQYF. Written as DNA, the CDR3 is TGTGCCAGCAGCTGGCAGAGCTCCTACGAGCAGTACTTC. Full variable domain (outside the CDR3, taken from reference TRBV7-9 and TRBJ2-7): DTGVSQNPRHKITKRGQNVTFRCDPISEHNRLYWYRQTLGQGPEFLTYFQNEAQLEKSRLLSDRFSAERPKGSFSTLEIQRTEQGDSAMYLCASSWQSSYEQYFGPGTRLTVT.

V usage is TRBV28 and J usage is TRBJ2-7; D not certain. V lost 6 bases and J lost 4, with 4 bases in between. The CDR3 consists of 10 residues. Germline loops: CDR1 MDHEN, CDR2 SYDVKM. The CDR3 sequence is CASSLYEQYF. As DNA, the CDR3 is TGTGCCAGCAGCCTTTACGAGCAGTACTTC.

This chain uses TRBV5-4 with TRBJ1-2; D gene uncertain. Trimming removed 6 bases from V and 4 bases from J, with 16 bases in between. Germline V gene sequence: CDR1 SGHNT, CDR2 YYREEE (reference sequence). The CDR3 is made up of 14 amino acids. CDR3 nucleotide sequence: TGTGCCAGCACCCCCCTCGGGCTTAGCTATGGCTACACCTTC. Translating it yields CASTPLGLSYGYTF.

CDR3 DNA sequence: TGTGCCATCAGCACTAGCGAGACGACCGAGCAGTACTTC. It yields the protein CAISTSETTEQYF. The V gene is TRBV10-3, the J gene TRBJ2-7, with 7 bases matching TRBD2. Germline V lookup: CDR1 ENHRY, CDR2 SYGVKD. This CDR3 spans 13 amino acids. V shed 6 bases, J shed 6 bases, and the junction held 8 bases outside the gene matches.

This clone turned up a few times. The chain joins TRBV28 to TRBJ1-2; D not certain. The V and J ends lost 6 bases and 3 bases respectively, with 26 bases between them. The germline CDR1 and CDR2 sequences are MDHEN and SYDVKM. The CDR3 consists of 18 residues. CDR3 DNA: TGTGCCAGCAGCCCCTACCCTCCTTTTGCAAACCTACACTATGGCTACACCTTC. This codes for CASSPYPPFANLHYGYTF.

The chain is built from TRBV5-4 and TRBJ2-7; tentatively, D is TRBD1 or TRBD2 (5 bases each). Germline values: CDR1 SGHNT, CDR2 YYREEE (reference sequence). The length of the CDR3 is 14 residues. Trimming left V 4 bases short and J 2 bases short, with 13 bases between. This chain's CDR3 is CASSGSPGTYEQYF. DNA for the CDR3: TGTGCCAGCAGCGGGAGTCCAGGGACCTACGAGCAGTACTTC.

This clone was seen a single time. The V gene is TRBV12-3 or TRBV12-4, the J gene TRBJ1-2; D gene unclear. The ends were cut back, 6 bases at V and 2 bases at J, with 4 bases in the middle. The CDR3 sequence is 11 residues long. The CDR3 bases are TGTGCCAGCAGCCAAAACTATGGCTACACCTTC. It encodes CASSQNYGYTF.

V is TRBV6-5 and J is TRBJ1-2; possible D gene TRBD1, 6 bases. In germline, CDR1 is MNHEY, CDR2 SVGAGI. V lost 6 bases and J 3 bases, leaving 11 bases between the germline ends. This CDR3 is built from 13 residues. CDR3 region: CASRHRDHYGYTF. The CDR3 DNA reads TGTGCCAGCAGACACAGGGACCACTATGGCTACACCTTC.

V gene TRBV28 combines with J gene TRBJ1-4; weak D call: TRBD1 (5 bases). V was clipped by 6 bases and J by 7 bases, with 15 bases between them. The CDR3 extends over 14 amino acids. Germline CDR1 reads MDHEN; CDR2 reads SYDVKM. The CDR3 DNA reads TGTGCCAGCAGAACGCAGGGTCCCCCTGAAAAACTGTTTTTT. Its protein is CASRTQGPPEKLFF.

The chain uses TRBV10-3 and TRBJ1-1; D gene unclear. The V end lost 4 bases, the J end lost 7 bases, and 10 bases lay between the germline ends. CDR1 is ENHRY and CDR2 is SYGVKD in the germline V gene. The CDR3 length is 12 residues. CDR3 nucleotides: TGTGCCATCAGTGGGCCGGAACGTGAAGCTTTCTTT. It translates to CAISGPEREAFF.

The V gene is TRBV19, the J gene TRBJ2-2, with no clear D. The V gene's germline CDR1 is LNHDA and CDR2 SQIVND (reference sequence). The ends were cut back, 9 bases at V and 5 bases at J, with 10 bases in the middle. CDR3 length: 12 residues. Here the CDR3 reads CASPRPTGELFF. CDR3 bases: TGTGCCAGCCCTCGTCCGACCGGGGAGCTGTTTTTT.

This chain uses TRBV10-1 with TRBJ2-3, with 9 positions matching TRBD1. The CDR3 has 15 residues. The germline gives CDR1 WNHNN, CDR2 SYGVQD (reference sequence). The J segment lost 2 bases and the V segment lost 2 bases, leaving 2 bases of the junction unmatched. Written as DNA, the CDR3 is TGCGCCAGCAGTGAGGGGACAGGGCACACAGATACGCAGTATTTT. As protein: CASSEGTGHTDTQYF.

The rearrangement uses TRBV29-1 and TRBJ1-4; TRBD1 matches at 7 bases. The ends lost 6 bases at V and 8 bases at J; junction bases unmatched: 9. The germline CDR1 and CDR2 sequences are SQVTM and ANQGSEA. CDR3 size: 13 residues. The DNA of the CDR3 is TGCAGCGTGGGAGAGGGGGCGGCCGAAAAACTGTTTTTT. Amino acids: CSVGEGAAEKLFF.

The CDR3: CASSHGRGDEQYF. CDR3 bases: TGTGCCAGTAGTCACGGCAGGGGAGACGAGCAGTACTTC. V usage is TRBV19 and J usage is TRBJ2-7; possible D gene TRBD1, 6 bases. Trimming stripped 5 bases from V and 5 bases from J, with 13 bases between. The CDR3 runs 13 residues. The germline CDR1 and CDR2 sequences are LNHDA and SQIVND (reference sequence).

In its sample, this clone was seen once. CDR3 amino acids: CASSLVAESSGNTIYF. The CDR3 nucleotides read TGTGCCAGCAGCTTAGTTGCCGAAAGCTCTGGAAACACCATATATTTT. V gene TRBV7-6 combines with J gene TRBJ1-3; D is ambiguous. CDR1 and CDR2 (germline): SGHVS, FNYEAQ. V was pared by 1 base and J by 0 bases, with 10 bases between. The CDR3 is made up of 16 amino acids. The variable domain in full, completed from reference TRBV7-6 and TRBJ1-3, reads GAGVSQSPRYKVTKRGQDVALRCDPISGHVSLYWYRQALGQGPEFLTYFNYEAQQDKSGLPNDRFSAERPEGSISTLTIQRTEQRDSAMYRCASSLVAESSGNTIYFGEGSWLTVV.

The CDR3 region has the DNA TGTGCCAGCACAATACCCCAGACCTATGGCTACACCTTC. It yields the protein CASTIPQTYGYTF. The chain couples TRBV28 to TRBJ1-2; D unclear. CDR1 MDHEN and CDR2 SYDVKM come from the germline V gene. V was trimmed by 7 bases and J by 4 bases, leaving 13 bases between them. The CDR3 extends over 13 amino acids.

The genes are TRBV3-1 (or the pseudogene TRBV3-2) and TRBJ2-7; D may be TRBD1 (5 bases). The CDR3 runs 16 residues. With 0 bases removed from V and 3 bases from J, the gap between germline ends came to 15 bases. Germline V gene lookup returns CDR1 LGHDT and CDR2 YNNKEL (reference sequence). The CDR3 region is CASSQDQRQRLYEQYF. CDR3 bases: TGTGCCAGCAGCCAAGACCAGCGACAGCGACTCTACGAGCAGTACTTC.